This T cell receptor (beta chain) was observed in a study of shared clonotypes between healthy human individuals. Terminally differentiated effector memory CD45RA+ cells were excluded from the naive CD8 cells, which were CD45RO-negative and positively selected for CCR7. Every one of the donors was a Caucasian adult that lived in Nashville, Tennessee. On this clone: At the DNA level, this CDR3 is encoded by other sequences in the same sample as well.

Generated by immunoSEQ multiplex PCR, the TCRdb table keeps only in-frame clones and is missing some. The table has about 680,000 clones, about 90% seen once. In germline, CDR1 is MGHRA, CDR2 YSYEKL. The germline V and J ends were trimmed by 3 bases and 4 bases, with 4 bases remaining between them. This CDR3 has 12 amino acids. The TCR sequence derives from a man aged 30 to 45 in good health. Sequencing was done on a sample of naive CD8+ T cells sorted from blood. This sequence joins TRBV4-1 and TRBJ2-1; D uncertain. In nucleotides, the CDR3 is TGCGCCAGCAGCCACCAGTACAATGAGCAGTTCTTC. It is translated as CASSHQYNEQFF.